This T cell receptor (beta chain) was captured by sequencing in a study of response to subunit inactivated influenza vaccine. TCRdb recomputed calls from the RT-PCR reads with MiXCR, one row per CDR3 protein. The sample includes around 580,000 distinct CDR3 sequences, approximately 12% of them seen just once. Comments on this clonotype: A read error may account for a junction end that differs from germline.

The source was PBMCs from blood, collected on the day of vaccination. This sequence was found in a man aged 45 to 65 who received an inactivated influenza vaccine.

CDR3 protein: CVSSLGQGSGYTF. The CDR3 bases are TGTGTCAGCAGTTTGGGACAGGGAAGTGGCTACACCTTC. The rearrangement joins TRBV28 to TRBJ1-2, with TRBD1 matching 9 bases. The CDR3 sequence is 13 residues long. CDR1 and CDR2 (germline): MDHEN, SYDVKM.